The next 22 T cell receptor beta chains were all read from a single sample in a study of blood T cell repertoires in COVID-19. The repertoire was sequenced with immunoSEQ multiplex PCR; TCRdb's copy has only in-frame clones and lacks some. The sample contains 200,000 to 300,000 clones, around 84% of which appear only once. The material sequenced was peripheral blood. The receptor source for this set is a man in his forties who had recovered from COVID-19.

V is TRBV7-2 and J is TRBJ2-2; 11 bases agree with TRBD2. V was clipped by 5 bases and J by 7 bases; unmatched bases: 9. This CDR3 has 16 amino acids. Germline V gene sequence: CDR1 SGHTA, CDR2 FQGNSA. The CDR3 spells CASSISSGGILGELFF. CDR3 nucleotides: TGTGCCAGCAGCATCTCTAGCGGGGGGATACTCGGGGAGCTGTTTTTT. The full variable domain, its missing parts supplied by reference TRBV7-2 and TRBJ2-2, is GAGVSQSPSNKVTEKGKDVELRCDPISGHTALYWYRQSLGQGLEFLIYFQGNSAPDKSGLPSDRFSAERTGGSVSTLTIQRTQQEDSAVYLCASSISSGGILGELFFGEGSRLTVL.

The chain employs TRBV6-5 and TRBJ1-3; D remains ambiguous. CDR1 and CDR2 (germline): MNHEY, SVGAGI. V was trimmed by 0 bases and J by 2 bases, leaving 8 bases between them. The CDR3 is 15 residues long. The CDR3 loop is CASSYSGSPGNTIYF. Here the CDR3 DNA reads TGTGCCAGCAGTTACTCGGGCAGCCCTGGAAACACCATATATTTT.

The chain joins TRBV2 to TRBJ2-3; no definite D call. Looked up from germline, CDR1 is SNHLY and CDR2 is FYNNEI. The CDR3 length is 16 residues. V shed 1 base and J shed 0 bases, with 11 bases lying between them. CDR3 DNA: TGTGCCAGCAGTGAAGGTTATCCCCCTAGCACAGATACGCAGTATTTT. This sequence encodes CASSEGYPPSTDTQYF. Combining the CDR3 with reference TRBV2 and TRBJ2-3 gives the whole variable domain EPEVTQTPSHQVTQMGQEVILRCVPISNHLYFYWYRQILGQKVEFLVSFYNNEISEKSEIFDDQFSVERPDGSNFTLKIRSTKLEDSAMYFCASSEGYPPSTDTQYFGPGTRLTVL.

This clone was seen once. The chain uses TRBV6-2 or TRBV6-3 and TRBJ2-1, with TRBD2 matching over 10 bases. The V segment lost 1 base and the J segment 0 bases; nucleotides outside the gene matches: 3. The germline V gene has CDR1 MNHEY and CDR2 SVGEGT. The CDR3 has 17 amino acids. The CDR3 DNA reads as TGTGCCAGCAGTTACTTTCCTAGCGGGGGCTCCTACAATGAGCAGTTCTTC. It specifies CASSYFPSGGSYNEQFF.

The rearrangement links TRBV24-1 to TRBJ2-3, with TRBD1 matching over 7 bases. The CDR3 runs to 15 residues. The junction had 7 bases not matched to a gene; V was cut back by 7 bases and J by 1 base. CDR1 is KGHDR, CDR2 SFDVKD, per germline. CDR3: CATSAPGTGTDTQYF. In DNA, the CDR3 is TGTGCCACCAGCGCGCCTGGGACAGGCACAGATACGCAGTATTTT.

The chain has TRBV27 and TRBJ2-2; perhaps TRBD2 as D (5 bases). CDR1 and CDR2 from the germline V gene are MNHEY and SMNVEV (reference sequence). Between the trimmed V and J ends, which lost 8 bases and 5 bases, there was a span of 12 bases. The CDR3 is 13 amino acids. The CDR3 DNA reads TGTGCCAGCGGATTACTAGGAACCGGGGAGCTGTTTTTT. Translated, it gives CASGLLGTGELFF.

The rearrangement uses TRBV18 and TRBJ1-1; D unclear. Germline CDR1 reads KGHSH; CDR2 reads LQKENI. V dropped 4 bases and J dropped 0 bases, with 9 bases sitting between them. The CDR3 is made up of 14 amino acids. DNA of the CDR3: TGTGCCAGCTCACTCACTCCGGTGAACACTGAAGCTTTCTTT. It codes for CASSLTPVNTEAFF.

The chain joins TRBV18 to TRBJ2-3, with a weak D call TRBD2 (6 bases). The germline CDR1 and CDR2 sequences are KGHSH and LQKENI. V was clipped by 3 bases and J by 6 bases, with 19 bases between them. This CDR3 has 16 amino acids. The CDR3 bases are TGTGCCAGCTCACCGCTGTCGGGAGATCTATACGATACGCAGTATTTT. Residues: CASSPLSGDLYDTQYF. The full variable domain, rest sourced from reference TRBV18 and TRBJ2-3, is NAGVMQNPRHLVRRRGQEARLRCSPMKGHSHVYWYRQLPEEGLKFMVYLQKENIIDESGMPKERFSAEFPKEGPSILRIQQVVRGDSAAYFCASSPLSGDLYDTQYFGPGTRLTVL.

V is TRBV7-2 and J is TRBJ2-1; 8 bases match TRBD2. The CDR3 has 14 residues. V was clipped by 2 bases and J by 6 bases; unmatched bases: 3. Germline loops: CDR1 SGHTA, CDR2 FQGNSA. The CDR3 DNA follows: TGTGCCAGCAGCTTAAGAAGCGGGAGCAATGAGCAGTTCTTC. This translates into CASSLRSGSNEQFF.

This chain links TRBV7-8 with TRBJ1-1; perhaps TRBD1 as D (6 bases). CDR3 length: 14 residues. Trimming pared 5 bases from V and 1 base from J, leaving 11 bases between. CDR1 is SGHVS, CDR2 FQNEAQ, per germline. CDR3: CASSKDRRNTEAFF. The CDR3 bases are TGTGCCAGCAGCAAGGACAGACGGAACACTGAAGCTTTCTTT.

The rearrangement uses TRBV7-2 and TRBJ2-1; TRBD2 might be the D (6 bases). Trimming shortened V by 5 bases and J by 4 bases, and 18 bases separated the two germline ends. CDR1 SGHTA and CDR2 FQGNSA come from the germline V gene. This CDR3 is built from 16 residues. The chain's CDR3 is CASSLAMSSAYNEQFF. The CDR3 DNA follows: TGTGCCAGCAGCCTGGCGATGTCTAGCGCTTACAATGAGCAGTTCTTC.

The V and J genes are TRBV19 and TRBJ1-5; possibly TRBD1 for D (5 bases). CDR1 LNHDA and CDR2 SQIVND come from the germline V gene (reference sequence). V was trimmed by 2 bases and J by 4 bases, leaving 9 bases between them. The CDR3 is 14 amino acids. The CDR3, as DNA: TGTGCCAGTAGTATAATGGCAGGGAATCAGCCCCAGCATTTT. It codes for CASSIMAGNQPQHF.

This rearrangement joins TRBV5-4 to TRBJ2-7, with D maybe TRBD2 (6 bases). Germline V gene lookup returns CDR1 SGHNT and CDR2 YYREEE (reference sequence). Trimming took off 4 bases at V and 0 bases at J, with 14 bases between the two ends. This CDR3 contains 15 residues. The CDR3 region is CASSDGTSYSYEQYF. The CDR3 bases are TGTGCCAGCAGCGATGGGACTTCGTACTCCTACGAGCAGTACTTC.

This chain links TRBV15 with TRBJ1-5, with TRBD1 matching 7 bases. The CDR3 is 17 amino acids. V gave up 5 bases and J gave up 0 bases; unmatched junction bases: 10. In germline, CDR1 is LNHNV, CDR2 YYDKDF (reference sequence). CDR3 in amino acids: CATSARQGTDSNQPQHF. The CDR3 region has the DNA TGTGCCACCAGCGCCCGACAGGGAACTGATAGCAATCAGCCCCAGCATTTT. Full variable domain (outside the CDR3, taken from reference TRBV15 and TRBJ1-5): DAMVIQNPRYQVTQFGKPVTLSCSQTLNHNVMYWYQQKSSQAPKLLFHYYDKDFNNEADTPDNFQSRRPNTSFCFLDIRSPGLGDTAMYLCATSARQGTDSNQPQHFGDGTRLSIL.

This sequence joins TRBV7-8 and TRBJ2-5, with 13 positions matching TRBD2. Trimming removed 2 bases from V and 5 bases from J; junction bases left unmatched: 5. CDR3 length: 16 amino acids. Per the germline V gene, CDR1 is SGHVS and CDR2 is FQNEAQ. CDR3 bases: TGTGCCAGCAGCTTAAAACTAGCGGGAGGGTGGGAGACCCAGTACTTC. Translated, it gives CASSLKLAGGWETQYF.

This clone was observed a single time. The chain carries TRBV19 and TRBJ1-1, with 8 bases matching TRBD1. This CDR3 is 14 amino acids long. The V gene end was trimmed by 3 bases and the J gene end by 4 bases; junction bases not matched to a gene: 4. The V gene's germline CDR1 is LNHDA and CDR2 SQIVND (reference sequence). This CDR3 is CASSMTGEITEAFF. CDR3 bases: TGTGCCAGTAGTATGACAGGGGAAATCACTGAAGCTTTCTTT.

CDR3 amino acids: CASSPTDRPNYGYTF. As DNA, the CDR3 is TGTGCCAGCAGTCCGACAGACAGACCTAACTATGGCTACACCTTC. This chain joins TRBV6-5 and TRBJ1-2; tentatively, D is TRBD1 (5 bases). Germline V gives CDR1 MNHEY, CDR2 SVGAGI. The length of the CDR3 is 15 residues. V was clipped by 5 bases and J by 0 bases, with 13 bases between them.

This clone showed up just a few times. This sample also contains other DNA sequences that code for the same CDR3. The chain joins TRBV7-9 to TRBJ1-1; 9 nucleotides agree with TRBD1. V was clipped by 5 bases and J by 3 bases; unmatched bases: 4. In germline, CDR1 is SEHNR, CDR2 FQNEAQ (reference sequence). This CDR3 region has 14 residues. The CDR3: CASSLWDRDTEAFF. Written as DNA, the CDR3 is TGTGCCAGCAGCCTATGGGACAGGGACACTGAAGCTTTCTTT. Full variable domain (remainder filled in from reference TRBV7-9 and TRBJ1-1): DTGVSQNPRHKITKRGQNVTFRCDPISEHNRLYWYRQTLGQGPEFLTYFQNEAQLEKSRLLSDRFSAERPKGSFSTLEIQRTEQGDSAMYLCASSLWDRDTEAFFGQGTRLTVV.

This clone has just one count. The genes are TRBV5-6 and TRBJ2-7; TRBD2 agrees at 10 bases. The CDR3 is 16 residues long. Looked up from germline, CDR1 is SGHDT and CDR2 is YYEEEE. The J segment lost 1 base and the V segment lost 0 bases, leaving 4 bases of the junction unmatched. For the CDR3, the DNA is TGTGCCAGCAGCTTGGCCTTAGCGGGGGGTTCCTACGAGCAGTACTTC. This translates into CASSLALAGGSYEQYF.

The chain couples TRBV7-2 to TRBJ2-2, with 8 bases matching TRBD2. This CDR3 has 16 residues. From germline, CDR1 is SGHTA and CDR2 FQGNSA. The trim removed 2 bases at V and 6 bases at J, leaving 8 bases unmatched. The CDR3 region has the DNA TGTGCCAGCAGCTTACTCGGGGGGGGCCTCCCCGGGGAGCTGTTTTTT. Translated: CASSLLGGGLPGELFF.

The chain recombines TRBV19 with TRBJ1-1, with D uncertain. Trimming shortened V by 6 bases and J by 0 bases, and 17 bases separated the two germline ends. Germline V lookup: CDR1 LNHDA, CDR2 SQIVND (reference sequence). The CDR3 extends over 16 amino acids. CDR3 DNA sequence: TGTGCCAGTAGCCCCCAACTCCGCGGTATGAACACTGAAGCTTTCTTT. Translating gives CASSPQLRGMNTEAFF.

The V and J genes are TRBV6-2 or TRBV6-3 and TRBJ2-1; D may be TRBD2 (6 bases). The CDR3 runs 16 residues. In germline, CDR1 is MNHEY, CDR2 SVGEGT. The V end was cut by 3 bases, the J end by 6 bases, with 18 bases between. In DNA form, the CDR3 reads TGTGCCAGCAGTTATCGCCATGTAGCGGCCCTCAATGAGCAGTTCTTC. This translates into CASSYRHVAALNEQFF.